This entry concerns a single TCR beta chain. Its antigen is not identified. Some clones are missing from TCRdb's copy, which holds only in-frame ones; the method was immunoSEQ multiplex PCR. The table records some 45,000 clones, approximately 91% of them present only once. Enrollment shut out patients with autoimmune disease history or systemic immunosuppression. These data originate in a study of OX40 agonist ivuxolimab in advanced cancers. Study-wide background: At doses from 0.01 to 10 mg/kg, patients were given intravenous ivuxolimab every 2 weeks. Study-level points and caveats: Antigen specificity of clonally expanded peripheral T cells was not established. Part of the nonresponder group also had normalized T-cell clonal expansion that was low.

The germline gives CDR1 SNHLY, CDR2 FYNNEI. The CDR3 is 18 residues long. J was trimmed by 1 base and V by 7 bases; bases with no gene match: 7. This chain joins TRBV2 and TRBJ2-2, with 15 bases aligning to TRBD2. This TCR was recovered from an adult with an advanced solid tumor such as melanoma, head and neck, liver or kidney cancer. The sample was CD4+ or CD8+ T cells sorted from blood, taken in a trial of the OX40 agonist ivuxolimab. The CDR3 protein is CASTPGLAGGMNTGELFF. In nucleotides, the CDR3 is TGTGCCAGCACCCCCGGACTAGCGGGGGGGATGAACACCGGGGAGCTGTTTTTT.